Shown below are 20 T cell receptor beta chains from a single sample sequenced in a study of blood T cells in healthy people across ages (dated by TCRdb to the mid-2010s). The method was 5' RACE. TCRdb records Illumina HiSeq 2500 as the sequencer. A second roughly 6 to 12 cycle PCR used a sample-barcoded 5' primer and a J-beta primer mix. TCRdb redid the processing of the public reads, applying fastp at Q25 and MiXCR, and retained in-frame beta chains. Under each unique CDR3 protein, matching rows form one entry showing the most common genes and DNA. In all, the sample holds hundreds of thousands of distinct CDR3 sequences, and 25% to 30% of those were seen once. The ten largest clones take up 15% to 18% of the sample. Sequencing was done on a sample of blood. The receptors stem from an elderly woman in good health.

In this sample, this clonotype turned up a few times. The junction departs from the called germline gene at one end, perhaps through a read error. The chain has TRBV10-3 and TRBJ2-5, with 11 nucleotides matching TRBD2. The germline gives CDR1 ENHRY, CDR2 SYGVKD. CDR3 length: 17 residues. The CDR3 sequence is CAIGEPLGTSGGETQYF. CDR3 DNA: TGTGCCATCGGTGAGCCTTTGGGCACTAGCGGGGGAGAGACCCAGTACTTC.

This clonotype was seen repeatedly, ten times or more. This chain connects TRBV6-2 or TRBV6-3 to TRBJ2-5, with TRBD2 as a possible D gene (7 bases). Trimming cost V 6 bases and J 2 bases, with 16 bases left between them. The CDR3 has 15 amino acids. The germline CDR1 and CDR2 sequences are MNHEY and SVGEGT. The CDR3 region is CASRVAGALQETQYF. The CDR3 DNA is TGTGCCAGCAGGGTGGCGGGGGCCCTTCAAGAGACCCAGTACTTC.

This clonotype was detected many times. This sequence joins TRBV28 and TRBJ1-2; D call uncertain. V gave up 9 bases and J gave up 4 bases, with 9 bases separating them. Germline CDR1 MDHEN, CDR2 SYDVKM. CDR3 length equals 11 residues. The DNA of the CDR3 is TGTGCCAGTCACAGCCGCTATGGCTACACCTTC. Translating it yields CASHSRYGYTF.

This clonotype was detected many times. V and J are TRBV7-2 and TRBJ1-6; 7 positions agree with TRBD1. The CDR3 runs 14 residues. J lost 7 bases, V lost 4 bases, and 4 bases had no gene match. Germline CDR1 and CDR2: SGHTA and FQGNSA. CDR3 loop: CASSSGTANSPLHF. CDR3 DNA: TGTGCCAGCAGCTCCGGGACAGCCAATTCACCCCTCCACTTT.

This clonotype was detected only a few times. The chain combines TRBV11-1 with TRBJ2-2; 8 positions agree with TRBD1. Trimming took 5 bases from V and 6 from J; bases not matched to a gene: 8. This CDR3 is 15 amino acids long. Per the germline V gene, CDR1 is SGHAT and CDR2 is FQDESV (reference sequence). CDR3 amino acids: CASSPRTGLAGELFF. In nucleotides, the CDR3 is TGTGCCAGCAGCCCAAGGACAGGGCTCGCCGGGGAGCTGTTTTTT.

A few counts support this clonotype. The V and J genes are TRBV25-1 and TRBJ1-2, with unresolved D. The CDR3 is 13 amino acids. The V and J ends lost 1 base and 3 bases respectively, with 6 bases between them. Germline values: CDR1 MGHDK, CDR2 SYGVNS. CDR3 sequence: CASSEFGDYGYTF. The CDR3 DNA reads as TGTGCCAGCAGTGAATTCGGTGACTATGGCTACACCTTC.

The rearrangement uses TRBV3-1 and TRBJ2-5; D ambiguous. The J call may be faulty, since TRBJ2-7 better matches the DNA end. This CDR3 has 13 residues. Germline loops: CDR1 LGHDT, CDR2 YNNKEL (reference sequence). This chain's CDR3 is CASSQGMAYEQYF. The CDR3 DNA sequence: TGTGCCAGCAGCCAGGGTATGGCGTACGAGCAGTACTTC.

This clonotype was observed a handful of times. Being one base from a much bigger clone, this may be a read error. The chain links TRBV6-1 to TRBJ2-6, with 8 bases matching TRBD2. This CDR3 contains 15 residues. CDR1 and CDR2 (germline): MNHNS, SASEGT. CDR3 residues: CASSGGGSGADVLTF. CDR3 in DNA: TGTGCCAGCAGTGGCGGGGGGTCCGGGGCCGACGTCCTGACTTTC.

This clonotype was detected ten times or more. The V gene is TRBV6-1, the J gene TRBJ2-7, with 9 positions matching TRBD2. The germline CDR1 and CDR2 sequences are MNHNS and SASEGT. V was pared by 5 bases and J by 6 bases, with 5 bases of the junction left unmatched. The CDR3 runs 13 residues. As DNA, the CDR3 is TGTGCCAGCAGTAGCGGGGGGTGGGGCGAGCAGTACTTC. Amino acid sequence: CASSSGGWGEQYF.

This clonotype occurred many times. The chain has TRBV6-5 and TRBJ2-6, with a tentative D call TRBD2 (5 bases). The CDR3 has 16 amino acids. Germline values: CDR1 MNHEY, CDR2 SVGAGI. With 9 bases removed from V and 0 bases from J, the gap between germline ends came to 15 bases. Here the CDR3 reads CASREGSLSGANVLTF. CDR3 nucleotide sequence: TGTGCCAGTCGGGAAGGGTCCCTCTCTGGGGCCAACGTCCTGACTTTC.

This clonotype was seen more than once but under ten times. This chain joins TRBV7-8 and TRBJ2-2, with D possibly being TRBD1 or TRBD2 (6 bases each). V lost 4 bases to trimming and J lost 4 bases, with 16 bases between them. The CDR3 runs to 16 residues. Germline V gives CDR1 SGHVS, CDR2 FQNEAQ. The CDR3 sequence is CASSSPRGGFTGELFF. The CDR3, as DNA: TGTGCCAGCAGCTCCCCCCGAGGGGGGTTCACCGGGGAGCTGTTTTTT.

Comment on this clonotype: At one end, the junction sequence differs from germline, possibly due to a read error. The gene calls are TRBV12-3 or TRBV12-4 and TRBJ2-7; weak D call: TRBD1 (6 bases). This CDR3 is 14 amino acids long. The CDR3 spells CASSLARGSYEQYF. CDR3 DNA: TGTGCCAGCAGTTTAGCCAGGGGATCCTACGAACAGTACTTC.

This clonotype was observed at least ten times. This sequence joins TRBV20-1 and TRBJ2-7; a possible D gene is TRBD2 (6 bases). The germline gives CDR1 DFQATT, CDR2 SNEGSKA (reference sequence). This CDR3 spans 11 amino acids. V was shortened by 2 bases and J by 6 bases, with 8 bases between the two germline ends. CDR3: CSARRDSEQYF. The DNA for the CDR3 is TGCAGTGCTAGACGGGACTCCGAGCAGTACTTC.

This clonotype was recorded at least ten times. The V and J genes are TRBV12-3 or TRBV12-4 and TRBJ2-7, with D maybe TRBD2 (7 bases). This CDR3 comprises 14 residues. The V gene lost 8 bases and the J gene lost 1 base, with 15 bases spanning the gap. CDR3: CASGGGLGSYEQYF. For the CDR3, the DNA is TGTGCCAGCGGGGGGGGGCTAGGGTCCTACGAGCAGTACTTC.

A remark on this clonotype: A much larger clone differs by one base, so this may be a read error. V usage is TRBV6-5 and J usage is TRBJ2-4, with D maybe TRBD2 (6 bases). Germline CDR1 and CDR2: MNHEY and SVGAGI. The CDR3 extends over 13 amino acids. CDR3 in amino acids: CAGSTRERGIQYF. Here the CDR3 DNA reads TGTGCCGGCAGTACCCGGGAGCGAGGCATTCAGTACTTC.

This clonotype was recorded at least ten times. This sequence joins TRBV12-3 or TRBV12-4 and TRBJ2-5; unclear D gene. With 7 bases removed from V and 5 bases from J, the gap between germline ends came to 14 bases. The CDR3 is made up of 13 amino acids. CDR3 protein: CASTGSLVETQYF. CDR3 nucleotide sequence: TGTGCCAGCACCGGGTCGTTAGTGGAGACCCAGTACTTC.

About this clonotype: Germline is not matched at one junction end, which may reflect a read error. The V gene is TRBV20-1, the J gene TRBJ2-1; 7 bases match TRBD1. Per the germline V gene, CDR1 is DFQATT and CDR2 is SNEGSKA (reference sequence). This CDR3 has 14 amino acids. Written as DNA, the CDR3 is TGCAGTGCTAGAGGACAGGGATCATACAATGAGCGGTTCTTC. It translates to CSARGQGSYNERFF.

This clonotype was counted ten times or more. The chain couples TRBV7-8 to TRBJ2-7; either TRBD1 or TRBD2 may supply D (5 bases each). Trimming took 4 bases from V and 4 from J, leaving 26 bases between them. Germline V lookup: CDR1 SGHVS, CDR2 FQNEAQ. CDR3 size: 18 residues. The CDR3 is CASSYRKYSGTGIYEQYF. The CDR3 nucleotides read TGTGCCAGCAGCTACAGGAAATACTCCGGGACGGGGATTTACGAGCAGTACTTC.

This clonotype was seen only a few times. The rearrangement links TRBV9 to TRBJ2-7; D may be TRBD1 (5 bases). Germline assignment: CDR1 SGDLS and CDR2 YYNGEE. Trimming took off 0 bases at V and 7 bases at J, with 17 bases between the two ends. This CDR3 spans 15 amino acids. CDR3 in amino acids: CASSVADSRYNEQYF. Written as DNA, the CDR3 is TGTGCCAGCAGCGTAGCAGACAGTCGATACAATGAGCAGTACTTC. The entire variable domain, with the rest obtained from reference TRBV9 and TRBJ2-7, is as follows: DSGVTQTPKHLITATGQRVTLRCSPRSGDLSVYWYQQSLDQGLQFLIQYYNGEERAKGNILERFSAQQFPDLHSELNLSSLELGDSALYFCASSVADSRYNEQYFGPGTRLTVT.

This clonotype was found a few times. The chain is built from TRBV9 and TRBJ1-1, with D unclear. The CDR3 is 15 residues long. V was pared by 0 bases and J by 0 bases, with 9 bases between. Germline lookup yields CDR1 SGDLS and CDR2 YYNGEE. DNA of the CDR3: TGTGCCAGCAGCGTAGATGGAGCGATGAACACTGAAGCTTTCTTT. Translating it yields CASSVDGAMNTEAFF.